Included here is one T cell receptor (beta chain) sequence, with context. Its antigen is unidentified. This CDR3 comprises 14 residues. V was pared by 4 bases and J by 4 bases, with 7 bases of the junction left unmatched. The germline V gene has CDR1 SGHNT and CDR2 YYREEE (reference sequence). Every participant gave one or more pre-ART and two or more post-ART PBMC samples. Version v3.0 of the immunoSEQ assay ran at survey level. Assay: immunoSEQ multiplex PCR; the TCRdb copy retains only in-frame clones and omits some. The profile shows about 36,000 clones, 75% to 85% of them singletons. These data are taken from a study of long-term antiretroviral therapy in people with HIV. Overall study results and limits: Every time point showed a repertoire led by clones expanded before ART.

This clonotype originated in a man aged 30 to 39 with HIV. V usage is TRBV5-4 and J usage is TRBJ1-1, with 7 bases identical to TRBD1. The starting material was unsorted PBMCs, obtained 3.4 years after starting antiretroviral therapy. The CDR3 here is CASSKQGGSTEAFF. For the CDR3, the DNA is TGTGCCAGCAGCAAACAAGGGGGCAGCACTGAAGCTTTCTTT.